The clone carrying this T cell receptor beta chain is judged large. The antigen remains undetermined. The data derive from a study of response to subunit inactivated influenza vaccine. Study observations and caveats: Each seasonal flu vaccination may recruit only limited new T cells, authors suggested.

CDR3 length equals 14 residues. The ends lost 8 bases at V and 7 bases at J; junction bases unmatched: 11. Germline-derived CDR1 and CDR2 are MDHEN and SYDVKM. TCRdb analysed the RT-PCR reads with MiXCR anew, one entry per CDR3 protein. The sample lists about 170,000 distinct CDR3 sequences, 9.5% to 12% occurring once. The sequence came from a man between 50 and 69 years old who received an inactivated influenza vaccine. Sequencing was performed on CD8+ T cells sorted from PBMCs, taken about 23 months after vaccination. The chain employs TRBV28 and TRBJ2-1; 7 bases agree with TRBD1. CDR3 amino acids: CASASLDRVNEQFF. As DNA, the CDR3 is TGTGCCAGCGCTTCGCTCGACAGGGTAAATGAGCAGTTCTTC.